Listed here is a single T cell receptor beta chain. The antigen is not known. Reverse transcription of all isolated RNA meant that expressed TCRB transcripts were sequenced. The repertoire was sequenced with immunoSEQ multiplex PCR; TCRdb's copy has only in-frame clones and lacks some. The sample includes a few hundred thousand clones, 20% of them seen just once. V trimming: 6 bases; J trimming: 3 bases; junction bases outside the gene matches: 10. Germline V gene lookup returns CDR1 MDHEN and CDR2 SYDVKM. The CDR3 spans 15 residues. The record originates from a study of beta chain features in type 1 diabetes. Overall study results and limits: Within each of all four CD4+ subsets, Type 1 diabetes patients had TCRB CDR3s that were moderately but significantly shorter.

Sorted CD4+ subsets: naive, central memory, regulatory, stem cell-like memory (CD45RO/CCR7/CD25/CD127/CD95/CD27 panel). The V gene is TRBV28, the J gene TRBJ2-7, with 8 bases matching TRBD1. The TCR was taken from a woman aged 40 to 50 with type 1 diabetes. The sequencing sample was made of naive CD4+ T cells from blood. Here the CDR3 reads CASRTGDARYYEQYF. The CDR3 DNA sequence: TGTGCCAGCAGGACAGGGGACGCGAGATACTACGAGCAGTACTTC.